This T cell receptor beta chain was identified in a study of CD8 T cells in ankylosing spondylitis. Findings and caveats of the study: What appeared characteristic of ankylosing spondylitis blood was a TCR beta motif of 7 or 8 highly homologous variants. Both synovial fluid and blood in reactive arthritis had previously been reported to carry some motif variants. Significant enrichment of disease-linked clones was reported in matched ankylosing spondylitis synovial fluid.

This clonotype has a handful of counts. The antigen is undetermined. Libraries for TCR beta were made by quantitative 5'-RACE with molecular barcodes. TCRdb ran MiXCR on the 5' RACE reads and lists one entry per CDR3 protein. This table has about 700,000 distinct CDR3 sequences, around 20% appearing once. V lost 5 bases to trimming and J lost 8 bases, with 16 bases between them. CDR3 length: 14 amino acids. The sample comprised blood, either unsorted or a sorted T cell fraction (not recorded which). The receptor's source is a male donor with ankylosing spondylitis. The gene calls are TRBV12-3 or TRBV12-4 and TRBJ2-1; no reliable D call. CDR3 protein: CASSDLDRAHEQFF. The CDR3 DNA reads TGTGCCAGCAGTGACCTTGACCGAGCCCATGAGCAGTTCTTC.